Listed below are T cell receptor beta chains from one sample, sequenced in a study of PD-1 blockade in classical Hodgkin lymphoma. Data came from immunoSEQ multiplex PCR; TCRdb stores just in-frame clones and leaves some out. The sample holds about 50,000 clones, over 60% seen once. The material was peripheral blood mononuclear cells (PBMCs), obtained before the second cycle of nivolumab. These receptors originate from a human donor with classical Hodgkin lymphoma. The conserved cysteine and the conserved F or W are not part of the CDR3 here.

J gene: TRBJ2-7; V gene: TRBV13; CDR3 length: 15; CDR3 protein: ASSLGGRGRIIYEQY
J gene: TRBJ2-2; V gene: TRBV9; CDR3 length: 11; CDR3 protein: ASSVRGTGELF
J gene: TRBJ1-1; V gene: TRBV6-1; CDR3 length: 10; CDR3 protein: ASRPPGAEAF
J gene: TRBJ2-2; V gene: TRBV19; CDR3 length: 15; CDR3 protein: ASSILGRPLSTGELF
J gene: TRBJ2-7; V gene: TRBV29-1; CDR3 length: 12; CDR3 protein: SAQRGLSSYEQY
J gene: TRBJ2-2; V gene: TRBV2; CDR3 length: 14; CDR3 protein: ASSEQGQMGTGELF
J gene: TRBJ2-2; V gene: TRBV30; CDR3 length: 10; CDR3 protein: AWSEQGRGLF
J gene: TRBJ1-5; V gene: TRBV27; CDR3 length: 14; CDR3 protein: ASFSVDTEQDQPQH
J gene: TRBJ1-3; V gene: TRBV9; CDR3 length: 15; CDR3 protein: ASSPRRDSHSGNTIY
J gene: TRBJ1-5; V gene: TRBV19; CDR3 length: 13; CDR3 protein: ASSTRGRGNQPQH
J gene: TRBJ1-2; V gene: TRBV4-1; CDR3 length: 12; CDR3 protein: ASSQEYTGYGYT
J gene: TRBJ1-1; V gene: TRBV28; CDR3 length: 11; CDR3 protein: ASSFRGWTEAF
J gene: TRBJ2-1; V gene: TRBV5-8; CDR3 length: 13; CDR3 protein: ASSRDRGLYNEQF
J gene: TRBJ1-5; V gene: TRBV15; CDR3 length: 13; CDR3 protein: ATRRGQGADQPQH
J gene: TRBJ1-1; V gene: TRBV30; CDR3 length: 11; CDR3 protein: AWNGQGAREAF
J gene: TRBJ2-1; V gene: TRBV11-2; CDR3 length: 13; CDR3 protein: ASSLAGGFLNEQF
J gene: TRBJ2-1; V gene: TRBV6-5; CDR3 length: 11; CDR3 protein: ASRYLLGHEQF
J gene: TRBJ2-1; V gene: TRBV5-1; CDR3 length: 13; CDR3 protein: ASSFREPSFNEQF
J gene: TRBJ2-1; V gene: TRBV10-3; CDR3 length: 11; CDR3 protein: AISGTWYNEQF
J gene: TRBJ2-1; V gene: TRBV14; CDR3 length: 9; CDR3 protein: ASSQAAEQF
J gene: TRBJ1-5; V gene: TRBV30; CDR3 length: 13; CDR3 protein: ACVTGDGSNQPQH
J gene: TRBJ2-1; V gene: TRBV30; CDR3 length: 9; CDR3 protein: AWDRGYEQF
J gene: TRBJ2-2; V gene: TRBV27; CDR3 length: 11; CDR3 protein: ASSSQFAGELF
J gene: TRBJ2-7; V gene: TRBV19; CDR3 length: 17; CDR3 protein: ASSIGTSGRASRSYEQY
J gene: TRBJ1-1; V gene: TRBV7-2; CDR3 length: 12; CDR3 protein: ASSLKGGHTEAF
J gene: TRBJ2-1; V gene: TRBV30; CDR3 length: 15; CDR3 protein: AWSVWASSGSHNEQF
J gene: TRBJ2-5; V gene: TRBV12-5; CDR3 length: 13; CDR3 protein: ASGLGAGRQETQY
J gene: TRBJ1-2; V gene: TRBV6-9; CDR3 length: 11; CDR3 protein: ASRNELNYGYT
J gene: TRBJ2-1; V gene: TRBV27; CDR3 length: 13; CDR3 protein: ASSTSGGPTDEQF
J gene: TRBJ2-1; V gene: TRBV19; CDR3 length: 12; CDR3 protein: ASSTSSGRAEQF
J gene: TRBJ2-3; V gene: TRBV20-1; CDR3 length: 8; CDR3 protein: SALLGKQY
J gene: TRBJ1-1; V gene: TRBV20-1; CDR3 length: 9; CDR3 protein: SALTGAATF
J gene: TRBJ2-1; V gene: TRBV27; CDR3 length: 12; CDR3 protein: ASSLSRNYNEQF
J gene: TRBJ2-1; V gene: TRBV30; CDR3 length: 14; CDR3 protein: AWSYGGGRSYNEQF
J gene: TRBJ1-5; V gene: TRBV28; CDR3 length: 13; CDR3 protein: ASSLVGYSNQPQH
J gene: TRBJ1-3; V gene: TRBV11-2; CDR3 length: 12; CDR3 protein: ASSLGNTRNTIY
J gene: TRBJ1-1; V gene: TRBV5-5; CDR3 length: 13; CDR3 protein: ASSLGGPSRSEAF
J gene: TRBJ1-6; V gene: TRBV6-5; CDR3 length: 13; CDR3 protein: ASSPGTLNNSPLH
J gene: TRBJ2-1; V gene: TRBV11-2; CDR3 length: 11; CDR3 protein: ASSLRLGYEQF
J gene: TRBJ1-5; V gene: TRBV27; CDR3 length: 13; CDR3 protein: ASSLRPGGEQPQH
J gene: TRBJ2-7; V gene: TRBV18; CDR3 length: 14; CDR3 protein: ASSPPGEGIINEQY
J gene: TRBJ2-5; V gene: TRBV25-1; CDR3 length: 12; CDR3 protein: ASSESGPQETQY
J gene: TRBJ1-5; V gene: TRBV6-5; CDR3 length: 13; CDR3 protein: ASSPTGGVGQPQH
J gene: TRBJ2-7; V gene: TRBV5-1; CDR3 length: 13; CDR3 protein: ASSLGSWGSYEQY
J gene: TRBJ2-3; V gene: TRBV5-1; CDR3 length: 13; CDR3 protein: ASSLEGLGTDTQY
J gene: TRBJ1-4; V gene: TRBV19; CDR3 length: 12; CDR3 protein: ASSRGQGGEKLF
J gene: TRBJ2-3; V gene: TRBV30; CDR3 length: 12; CDR3 protein: AWSVGQGADTQY
J gene: TRBJ2-7; V gene: TRBV7-2; CDR3 length: 10; CDR3 protein: ASSLMRFEQY
J gene: TRBJ2-7; V gene: TRBV7-2; CDR3 length: 14; CDR3 protein: ASSLREGDYAYEQY
J gene: TRBJ1-4; V gene: TRBV2; CDR3 length: 14; CDR3 protein: ASSPTPGTGNEKLF
J gene: TRBJ1-1; V gene: TRBV7-9; CDR3 length: 12; CDR3 protein: ASSLAGVHTEAF
J gene: TRBJ1-5; V gene: TRBV19; CDR3 length: 11; CDR3 protein: ASSGQINQPQH
J gene: TRBJ2-3; V gene: TRBV5-1; CDR3 length: 13; CDR3 protein: ASSLREVSADTQY
J gene: TRBJ2-1; V gene: TRBV6-5; CDR3 length: 11; CDR3 protein: ATQNTPLSEQF
J gene: TRBJ1-5; V gene: TRBV19; CDR3 length: 12; CDR3 protein: ASSIGQVNQPQH
J gene: TRBJ2-5; V gene: TRBV7-2; CDR3 length: 13; CDR3 protein: ASSPGTGISETQY
J gene: TRBJ2-1; V gene: TRBV11-2; CDR3 length: 13; CDR3 protein: ASSLELSSYNEQF
J gene: TRBJ2-7; V gene: TRBV6-1; CDR3 length: 11; CDR3 protein: ASSIEGAYEQY
J gene: TRBJ2-5; V gene: TRBV7-2; CDR3 length: 14; CDR3 protein: ASSFNRDRGKETQY
J gene: TRBJ2-7; V gene: TRBV7-3; CDR3 length: 11; CDR3 protein: ASSLVQSYEQY